This T cell receptor beta chain was identified during a study of shared clonotypes between healthy human individuals. Splitting of each subset's genomic DNA was done evenly across several immunoSEQ plates. Clones were read by immunoSEQ multiplex PCR, and TCRdb kept only the in-frame ones, dropping some. Among about 480,000 clones, about 75% were seen once, and the ten largest hold roughly an eighth. The CDR3 length is 17 residues. The V segment lost 4 bases and the J segment 8 bases; nucleotides outside the gene matches: 8. Germline V gives CDR1 LGHNA, CDR2 YNFKEQ. The gene calls are TRBV4-2 and TRBJ2-1; 16 bases agree with TRBD2. The TCR was taken from a woman aged 40-49 years in good health. Some clones in this sample may be carry-over from other donors' samples. Sequencing was performed on PBMCs. The CDR3 DNA sequence: TGTGCCAGCAGCCCTGGGACTAGCGGGAGGGCCGTTTATGAGCAGTTCTTC. Its protein product is CASSPGTSGRAVYEQFF.